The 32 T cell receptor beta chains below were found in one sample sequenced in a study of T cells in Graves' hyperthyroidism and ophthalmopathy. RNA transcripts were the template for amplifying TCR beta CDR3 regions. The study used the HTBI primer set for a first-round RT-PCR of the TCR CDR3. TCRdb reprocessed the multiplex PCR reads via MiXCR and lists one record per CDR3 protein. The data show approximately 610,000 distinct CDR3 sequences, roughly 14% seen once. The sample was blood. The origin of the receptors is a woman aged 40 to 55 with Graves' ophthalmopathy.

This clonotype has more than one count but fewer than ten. The CDR3 DNA follows: TGCGCCAGCAGTGACAGTCTCAAAAACATTCAGTACTTC. It is translated as CASSDSLKNIQYF. The chain is built from TRBV10-1 and TRBJ2-4; no definite D call. CDR3 length: 13 residues. Germline assignment: CDR1 WNHNN and CDR2 SYGVQD (reference sequence). The V and J ends lost 3 bases and 3 bases respectively, with 6 bases between them.

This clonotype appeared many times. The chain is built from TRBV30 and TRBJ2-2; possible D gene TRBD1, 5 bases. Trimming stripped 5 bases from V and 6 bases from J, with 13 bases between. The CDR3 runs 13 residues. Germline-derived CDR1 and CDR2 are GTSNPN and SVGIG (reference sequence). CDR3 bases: TGTGCCTGGTCGACAGTCCGTGCCGGGGAGCTGTTTTTT. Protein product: CAWSTVRAGELFF.

CDR3 region: CAKQRRERNIQYF. Here the CDR3 DNA reads TGCGCGAAGCAAAGGCGGGAGCGCAACATTCAGTACTTC. This rearrangement joins TRBV10-1 to TRBJ2-4, with TRBD2 matching over 7 bases. CDR3 size: 13 residues. Looked up from germline, CDR1 is WNHNN and CDR2 is SYGVQD (reference sequence).

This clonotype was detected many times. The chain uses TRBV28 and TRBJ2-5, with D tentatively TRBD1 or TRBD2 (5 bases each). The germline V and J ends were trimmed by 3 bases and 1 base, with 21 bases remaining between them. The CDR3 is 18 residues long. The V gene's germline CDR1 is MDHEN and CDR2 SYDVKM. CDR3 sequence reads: CASSLPSDRSTTQETQYF. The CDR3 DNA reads TGTGCCAGCAGTTTGCCCAGCGACAGATCGACTACCCAAGAGACCCAGTACTTC.

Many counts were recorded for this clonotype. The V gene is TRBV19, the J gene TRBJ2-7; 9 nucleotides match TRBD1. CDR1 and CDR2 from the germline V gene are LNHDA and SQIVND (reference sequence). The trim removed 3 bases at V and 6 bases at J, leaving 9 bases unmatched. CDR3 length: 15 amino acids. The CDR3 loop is CASSIPGQGTFEQYF. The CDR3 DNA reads TGTGCCAGTAGTATTCCGGGACAGGGTACCTTCGAGCAGTACTTC. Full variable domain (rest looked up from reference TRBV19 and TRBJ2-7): DGGITQSPKYLFRKEGQNVTLSCEQNLNHDAMYWYRQDPGQGLRLIYYSQIVNDFQKGDIAEGYSVSREKKESFPLTVTSAQKNPTAFYLCASSIPGQGTFEQYFGPGTRLTVT.

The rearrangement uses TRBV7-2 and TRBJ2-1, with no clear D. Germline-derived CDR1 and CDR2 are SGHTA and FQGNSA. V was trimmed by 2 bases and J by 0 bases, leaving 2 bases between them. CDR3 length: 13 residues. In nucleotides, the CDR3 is TGTGCCAGCAGCTTATACTCCTACAATGAGCAGTTCTTC. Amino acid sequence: CASSLYSYNEQFF. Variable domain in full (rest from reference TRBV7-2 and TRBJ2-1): GAGVSQSPSNKVTEKGKDVELRCDPISGHTALYWYRQSLGQGLEFLIYFQGNSAPDKSGLPSDRFSAERTGGSVSTLTIQRTQQEDSAVYLCASSLYSYNEQFFGPGTRLTVL.

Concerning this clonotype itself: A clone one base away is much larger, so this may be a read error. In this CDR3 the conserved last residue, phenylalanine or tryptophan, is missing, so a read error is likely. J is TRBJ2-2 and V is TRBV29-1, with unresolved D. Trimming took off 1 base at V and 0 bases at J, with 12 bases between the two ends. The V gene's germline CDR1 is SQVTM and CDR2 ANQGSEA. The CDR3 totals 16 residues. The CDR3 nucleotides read TGCAGCGTTGAAGTGATGCAGTATCCGAACACCGGGGAGCTGTTTCTT. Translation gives CSVEVMQYPNTGELFL.

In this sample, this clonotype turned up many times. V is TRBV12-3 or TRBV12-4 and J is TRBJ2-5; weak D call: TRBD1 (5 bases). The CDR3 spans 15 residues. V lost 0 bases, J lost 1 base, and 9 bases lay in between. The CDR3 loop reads CASSLAQQAQETQYF. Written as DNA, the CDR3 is TGTGCCAGCAGTTTAGCGCAACAGGCCCAAGAGACCCAGTACTTC.

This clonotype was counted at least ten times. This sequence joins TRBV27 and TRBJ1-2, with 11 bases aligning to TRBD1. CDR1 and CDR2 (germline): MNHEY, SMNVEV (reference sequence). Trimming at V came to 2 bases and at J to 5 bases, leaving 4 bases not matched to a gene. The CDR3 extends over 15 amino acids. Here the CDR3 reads CASSLLGQGAYGYTF. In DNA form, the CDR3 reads TGTGCCAGCAGTTTACTAGGACAGGGGGCGTATGGCTACACCTTC.

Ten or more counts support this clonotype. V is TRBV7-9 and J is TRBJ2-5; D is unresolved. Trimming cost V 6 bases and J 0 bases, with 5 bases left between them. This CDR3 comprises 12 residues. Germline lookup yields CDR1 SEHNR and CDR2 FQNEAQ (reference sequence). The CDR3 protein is CASRPDQETQYF. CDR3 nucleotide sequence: TGTGCCAGCAGGCCAGACCAAGAGACCCAGTACTTC. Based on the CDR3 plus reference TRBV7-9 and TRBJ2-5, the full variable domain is DTGVSQNPRHKITKRGQNVTFRCDPISEHNRLYWYRQTLGQGPEFLTYFQNEAQLEKSRLLSDRFSAERPKGSFSTLEIQRTEQGDSAMYLCASRPDQETQYFGPGTRLLVL.

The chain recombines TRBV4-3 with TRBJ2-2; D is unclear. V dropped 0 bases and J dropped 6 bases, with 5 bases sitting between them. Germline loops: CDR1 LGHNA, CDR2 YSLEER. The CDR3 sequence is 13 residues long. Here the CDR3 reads CASSQESPGELFF. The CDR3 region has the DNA TGCGCCAGCAGCCAAGAGTCTCCCGGGGAGCTGTTTTTT.

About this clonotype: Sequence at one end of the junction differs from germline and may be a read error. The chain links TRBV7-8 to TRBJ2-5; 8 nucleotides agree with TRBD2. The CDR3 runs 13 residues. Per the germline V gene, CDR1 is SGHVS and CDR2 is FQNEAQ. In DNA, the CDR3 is TGTGCCAGCAGCTCACGCCGGGAGGGACCCCTCCACTTC. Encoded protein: CASSSRREGPLHF.

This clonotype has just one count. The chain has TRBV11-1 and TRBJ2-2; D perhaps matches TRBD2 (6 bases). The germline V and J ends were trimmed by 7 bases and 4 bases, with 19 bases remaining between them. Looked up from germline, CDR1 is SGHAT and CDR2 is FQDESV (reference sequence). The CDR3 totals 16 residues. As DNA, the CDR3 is TGTGCCAGCACCGATCCCGGGACTCAAATCACCGGGGAGCTGTTTTTT. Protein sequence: CASTDPGTQITGELFF.

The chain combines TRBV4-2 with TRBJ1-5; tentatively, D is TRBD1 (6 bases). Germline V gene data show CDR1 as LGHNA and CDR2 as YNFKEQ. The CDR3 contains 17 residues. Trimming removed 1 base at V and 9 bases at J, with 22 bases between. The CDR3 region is CASSQVSGRGLKMPQHF. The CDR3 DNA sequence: TGTGCCAGCAGCCAAGTGTCTGGCAGGGGCTTGAAAATGCCCCAGCATTTT.

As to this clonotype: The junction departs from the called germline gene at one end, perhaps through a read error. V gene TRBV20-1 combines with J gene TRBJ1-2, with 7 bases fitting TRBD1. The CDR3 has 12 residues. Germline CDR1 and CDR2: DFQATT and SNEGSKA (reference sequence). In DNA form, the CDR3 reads TGCAGTGCCAGAGAGGGGGCGAGTGGCTACACCTTC. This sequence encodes CSAREGASGYTF.

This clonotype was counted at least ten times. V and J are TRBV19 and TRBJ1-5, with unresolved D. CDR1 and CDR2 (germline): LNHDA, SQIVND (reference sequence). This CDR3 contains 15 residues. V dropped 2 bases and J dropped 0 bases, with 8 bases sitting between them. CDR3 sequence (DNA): TGTGCCAGTAGTATAACGCCTTATAGCAATCAGCCCCAGCATTTT. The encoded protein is CASSITPYSNQPQHF.

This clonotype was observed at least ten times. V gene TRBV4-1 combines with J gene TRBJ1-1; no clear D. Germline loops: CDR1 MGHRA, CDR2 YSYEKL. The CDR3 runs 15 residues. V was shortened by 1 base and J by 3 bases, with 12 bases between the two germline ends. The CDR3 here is CASSQGAVRDTEAFF. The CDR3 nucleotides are TGCGCCAGCAGCCAAGGTGCGGTTCGGGACACTGAAGCTTTCTTT.

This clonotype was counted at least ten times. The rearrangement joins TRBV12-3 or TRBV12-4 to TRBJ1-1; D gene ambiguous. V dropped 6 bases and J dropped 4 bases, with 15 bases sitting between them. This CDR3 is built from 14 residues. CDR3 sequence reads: CASSPGPGGTEAFF. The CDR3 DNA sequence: TGTGCCAGCAGCCCAGGCCCAGGAGGCACTGAAGCTTTCTTT.

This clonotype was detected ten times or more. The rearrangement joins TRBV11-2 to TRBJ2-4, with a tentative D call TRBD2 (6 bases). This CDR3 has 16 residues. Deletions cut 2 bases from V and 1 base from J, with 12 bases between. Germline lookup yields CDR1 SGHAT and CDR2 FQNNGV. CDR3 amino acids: CASSLRSGVAKNIQYF. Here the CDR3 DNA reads TGTGCCAGCAGCTTACGTTCGGGGGTTGCCAAAAACATTCAGTACTTC.

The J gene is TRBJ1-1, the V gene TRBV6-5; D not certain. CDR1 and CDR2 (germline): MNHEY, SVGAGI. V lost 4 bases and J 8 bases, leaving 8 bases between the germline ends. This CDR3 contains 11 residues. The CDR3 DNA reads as TGTGCCAGCAGTTGGAACCGAGAAGCTTTCTTT. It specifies CASSWNREAFF.

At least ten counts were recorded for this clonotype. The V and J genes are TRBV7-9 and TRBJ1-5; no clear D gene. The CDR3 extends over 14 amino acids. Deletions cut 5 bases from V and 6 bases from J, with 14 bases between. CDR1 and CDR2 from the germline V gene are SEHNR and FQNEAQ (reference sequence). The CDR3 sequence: CASSTEGWGQPQHF. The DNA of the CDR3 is TGTGCCAGCAGCACAGAGGGCTGGGGTCAGCCCCAGCATTTT.

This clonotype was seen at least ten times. CDR3 DNA sequence: TGCAGTGCTAGAGATGGGAGGACGCAAGGGGCCCAGCATTTT. It specifies CSARDGRTQGAQHF. The V and J genes are TRBV20-1 and TRBJ1-5, with D perhaps TRBD1 (5 bases). The CDR3 consists of 14 residues. Trimming took 0 bases from V and 11 from J, leaving 17 bases between them. CDR1 DFQATT and CDR2 SNEGSKA come from the germline V gene (reference sequence).

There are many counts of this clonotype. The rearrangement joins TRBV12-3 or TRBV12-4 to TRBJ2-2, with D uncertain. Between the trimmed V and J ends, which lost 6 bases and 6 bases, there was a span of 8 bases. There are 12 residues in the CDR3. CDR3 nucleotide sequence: TGTGCCAGCAGCACGGACCCCGGGGAGCTGTTTTTT. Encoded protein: CASSTDPGELFF.

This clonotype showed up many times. CDR3 protein: CASSYDGYQPQHF. The CDR3 DNA sequence: TGTGCCAGCAGTTACGACGGATATCAGCCCCAGCATTTT. The rearrangement links TRBV6-5 to TRBJ1-5; D ambiguous. The CDR3 contains 13 residues. V was pared by 2 bases and J by 5 bases, with 7 bases between. CDR1 MNHEY and CDR2 SVGAGI come from the germline V gene.

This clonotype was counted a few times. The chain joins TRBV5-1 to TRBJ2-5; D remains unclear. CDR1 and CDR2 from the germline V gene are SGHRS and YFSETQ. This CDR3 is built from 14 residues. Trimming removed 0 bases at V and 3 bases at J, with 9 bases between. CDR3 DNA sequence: TGCGCCAGCAGCTTGGGGCAGGCAAAAGAGACCCAGTACTTC. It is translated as CASSLGQAKETQYF.

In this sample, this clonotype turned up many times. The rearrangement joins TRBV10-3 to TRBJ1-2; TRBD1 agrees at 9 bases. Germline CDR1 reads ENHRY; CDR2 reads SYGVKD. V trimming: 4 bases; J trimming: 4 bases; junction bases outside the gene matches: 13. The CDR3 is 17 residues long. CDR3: CAISGGTGPLTSYGYTF. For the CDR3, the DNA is TGTGCCATCAGTGGTGGGACAGGGCCCCTAACTAGCTATGGCTACACCTTC.

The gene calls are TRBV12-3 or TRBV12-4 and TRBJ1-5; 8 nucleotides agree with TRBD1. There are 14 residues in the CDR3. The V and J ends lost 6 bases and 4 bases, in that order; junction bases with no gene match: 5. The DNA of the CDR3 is TGTGCCAGCAGCCGGGACAGGCGTAATCAGCCCCAGCATTTT. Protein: CASSRDRRNQPQHF.

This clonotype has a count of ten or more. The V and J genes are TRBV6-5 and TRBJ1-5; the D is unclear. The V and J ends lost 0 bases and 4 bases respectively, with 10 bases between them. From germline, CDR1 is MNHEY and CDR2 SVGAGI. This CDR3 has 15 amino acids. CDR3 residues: CASSYSTDLNQPQHF. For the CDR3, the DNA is TGTGCCAGCAGTTACTCGACGGACCTAAATCAGCCCCAGCATTTT.

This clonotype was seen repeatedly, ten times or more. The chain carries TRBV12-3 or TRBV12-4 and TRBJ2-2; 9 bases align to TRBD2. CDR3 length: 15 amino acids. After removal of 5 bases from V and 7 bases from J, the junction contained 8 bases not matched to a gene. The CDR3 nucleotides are TGTGCCAGCAGTGCGGCGGGAGGGCTTGGCGGGGAGCTGTTTTTT. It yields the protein CASSAAGGLGGELFF.

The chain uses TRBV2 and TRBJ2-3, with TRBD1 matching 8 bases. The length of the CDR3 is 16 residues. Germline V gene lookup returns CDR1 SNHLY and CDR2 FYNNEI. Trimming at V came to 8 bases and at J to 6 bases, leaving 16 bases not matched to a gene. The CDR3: CASRDRPWDRSDTQYF. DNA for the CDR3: TGTGCCAGCCGCGATCGTCCGTGGGACAGGTCTGATACGCAGTATTTT.

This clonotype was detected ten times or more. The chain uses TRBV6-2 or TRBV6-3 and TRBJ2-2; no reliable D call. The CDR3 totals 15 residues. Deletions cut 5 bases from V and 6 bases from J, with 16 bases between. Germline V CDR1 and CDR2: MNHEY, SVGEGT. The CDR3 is CASSQTVTNPGELFF. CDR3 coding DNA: TGTGCCAGCAGTCAGACGGTGACAAACCCCGGGGAGCTGTTTTTT.

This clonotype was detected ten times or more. CDR3 amino acids: CASSLEAVTYGYTF. CDR3 sequence (DNA): TGTGCCAGCAGCTTAGAGGCAGTCACCTATGGCTACACCTTC. This chain uses TRBV7-2 with TRBJ1-2, with D unclear. V lost 1 base, J lost 4 bases, and 10 bases lay in between. CDR3 size: 14 residues. Per the germline V gene, CDR1 is SGHTA and CDR2 is FQGNSA.